This paragraph reports one TCR beta chain. Its antigen is as yet unknown. Germline V gives CDR1 MDHEN, CDR2 SYDVKM. V gave up 6 bases and J gave up 1 base, with 13 bases separating them. This CDR3 contains 15 residues. The data originate from a study of graft-versus-host responses after intestinal transplantation. About the study: The transplants performed in recipients were multivisceral, liver-intestinal, or isolated intestinal. Anti-thymocyte globulin was used for induction in all recipients, who then took tacrolimus and steroids for roughly 3 years. General observations from the study: Recipient bone marrow held GvH clones, some seen earlier in ileum or blood. After transplant, early declines in HvG clones were associated with peak levels of circulating GvH clones.

Clones were read by immunoSEQ multiplex PCR, and TCRdb kept only the in-frame ones, dropping some. Of 85,000 to 90,000 clones in the sample, approximately 90% are singletons; the top ten hold just under 0.35%. This chain links TRBV28 with TRBJ2-1, with D perhaps TRBD2 (5 bases). Sequencing was performed on unstimulated CD4+ T cells sorted from spleen or lymph node cells, taken before transplant. The receptor was derived from a human donor who was the organ donor for an intestinal transplant. CDR3 residues: CASSLLEVSYNEQFF. CDR3 sequence (DNA): TGTGCCAGCAGCTTACTAGAGGTGTCCTACAATGAGCAGTTCTTC.